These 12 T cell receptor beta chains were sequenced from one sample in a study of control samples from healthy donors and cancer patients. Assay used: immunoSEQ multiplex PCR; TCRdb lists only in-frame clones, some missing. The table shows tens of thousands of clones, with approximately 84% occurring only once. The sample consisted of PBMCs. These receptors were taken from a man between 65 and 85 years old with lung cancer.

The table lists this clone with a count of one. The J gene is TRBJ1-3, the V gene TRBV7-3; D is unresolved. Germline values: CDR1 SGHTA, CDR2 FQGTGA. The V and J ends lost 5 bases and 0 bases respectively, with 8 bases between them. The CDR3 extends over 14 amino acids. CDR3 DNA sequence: TGTGCCAGCAGCCCGAGGTACTCTGGAAACACCATATATTTT. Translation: CASSPRYSGNTIYF. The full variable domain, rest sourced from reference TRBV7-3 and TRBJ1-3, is GAGVSQTPSNKVTEKGKYVELRCDPISGHTALYWYRQSLGQGPEFLIYFQGTGAADDSGLPNDRFFAVRPEGSVSTLKIQRTERGDSAVYLCASSPRYSGNTIYFGEGSWLTVV.

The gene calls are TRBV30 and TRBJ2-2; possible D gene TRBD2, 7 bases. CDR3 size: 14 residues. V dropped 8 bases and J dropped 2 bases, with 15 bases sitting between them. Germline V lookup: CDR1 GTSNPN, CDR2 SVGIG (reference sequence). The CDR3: CAQRGARNTGELFF. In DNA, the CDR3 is TGTGCCCAACGGGGGGCGCGTAACACCGGGGAGCTGTTTTTT.

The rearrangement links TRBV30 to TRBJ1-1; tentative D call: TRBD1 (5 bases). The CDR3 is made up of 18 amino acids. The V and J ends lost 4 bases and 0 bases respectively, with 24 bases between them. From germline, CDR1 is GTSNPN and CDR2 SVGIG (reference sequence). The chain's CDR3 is CAWNPPPRVLSMNTEAFF. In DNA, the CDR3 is TGTGCCTGGAATCCCCCCCCCAGGGTATTATCCATGAACACTGAAGCTTTCTTT.

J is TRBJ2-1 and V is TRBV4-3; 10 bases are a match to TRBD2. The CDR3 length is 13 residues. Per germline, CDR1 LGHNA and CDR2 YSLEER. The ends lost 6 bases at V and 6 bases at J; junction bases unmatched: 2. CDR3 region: CASRSGGANEQFF. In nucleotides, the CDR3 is TGCGCCAGCAGGAGCGGGGGGGCCAATGAGCAGTTCTTC.

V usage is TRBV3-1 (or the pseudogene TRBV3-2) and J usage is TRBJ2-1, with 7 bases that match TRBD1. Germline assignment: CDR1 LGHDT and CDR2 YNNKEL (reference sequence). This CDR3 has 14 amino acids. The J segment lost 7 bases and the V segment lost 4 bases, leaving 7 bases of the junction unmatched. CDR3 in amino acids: CASSPTGYLNEQFF. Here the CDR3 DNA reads TGTGCCAGCAGCCCGACAGGGTACTTGAATGAGCAGTTCTTC.

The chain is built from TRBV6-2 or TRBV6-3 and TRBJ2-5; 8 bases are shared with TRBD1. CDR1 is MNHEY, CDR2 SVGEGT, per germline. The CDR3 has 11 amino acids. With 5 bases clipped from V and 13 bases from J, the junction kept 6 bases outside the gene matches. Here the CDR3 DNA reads TGTGCCAGCAGTCATGGACAGGGTTCGTACTTC. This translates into CASSHGQGSYF.

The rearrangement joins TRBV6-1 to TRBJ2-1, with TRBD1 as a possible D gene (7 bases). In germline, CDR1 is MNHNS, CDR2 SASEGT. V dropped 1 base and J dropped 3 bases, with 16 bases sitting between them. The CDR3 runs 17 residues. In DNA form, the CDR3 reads TGTGCCAGCAGTGAAGAGGGGGCTAGCGTAAGCTACAATGAGCAGTTCTTC. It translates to CASSEEGASVSYNEQFF.

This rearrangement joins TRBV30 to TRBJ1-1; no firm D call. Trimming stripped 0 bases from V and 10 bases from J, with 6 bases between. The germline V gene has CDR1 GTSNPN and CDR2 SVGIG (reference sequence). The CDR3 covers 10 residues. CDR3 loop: CAWSVEVAFF. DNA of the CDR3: TGTGCCTGGAGTGTGGAAGTAGCTTTCTTT.

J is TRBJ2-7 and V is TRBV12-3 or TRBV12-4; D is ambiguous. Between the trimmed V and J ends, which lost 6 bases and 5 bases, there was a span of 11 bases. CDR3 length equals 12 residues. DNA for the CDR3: TGTGCCAGCAGCCTCCGGTGGAACGAGCAGTACTTC. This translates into CASSLRWNEQYF.

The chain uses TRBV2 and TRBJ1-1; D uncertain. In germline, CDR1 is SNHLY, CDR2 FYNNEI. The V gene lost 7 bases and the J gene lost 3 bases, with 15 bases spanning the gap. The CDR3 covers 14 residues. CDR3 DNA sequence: TGTGCCAGCAATAAGGGCGCCCATGACACTGAAGCTTTCTTT. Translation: CASNKGAHDTEAFF.

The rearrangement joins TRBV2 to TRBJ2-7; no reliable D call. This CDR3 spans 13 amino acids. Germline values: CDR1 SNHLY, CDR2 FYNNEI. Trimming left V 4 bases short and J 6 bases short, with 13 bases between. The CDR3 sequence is CASSVVVGVEQYF. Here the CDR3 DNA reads TGTGCCAGCAGTGTGGTGGTCGGTGTCGAGCAGTACTTC.

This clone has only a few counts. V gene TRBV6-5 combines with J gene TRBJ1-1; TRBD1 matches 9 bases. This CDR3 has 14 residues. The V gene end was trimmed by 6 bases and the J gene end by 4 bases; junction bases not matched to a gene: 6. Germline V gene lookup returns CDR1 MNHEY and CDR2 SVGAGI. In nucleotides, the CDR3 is TGTGCCAGCAGGACCCGGGACAGGGTCACTGAAGCTTTCTTT. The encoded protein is CASRTRDRVTEAFF.